A selection of T cell receptor beta chains follows, all from one sample in a study of T-cell memory formation after mild COVID-19. TCRdb redid the calling of the 5' RACE reads with MiXCR, one entry per CDR3 protein. The data show 350,000 or so distinct CDR3 sequences, around 20% seen once. The sequenced sample consisted of PBMCs or a T cell subset sorted from them (not recorded which). These TCRs come from an adult woman who had mild COVID-19 (a few samples of this study predate the infection). Cell type and time point are not known. Each CDR3 is given with its conserved first and last residue. A D gene is named only where the DNA matches it firmly. Clone size is not always given. Where it is, it says once, few, many or a class for expanded clones.

>.|TRBJ1-1|TRBD1|14|TRBV12-3/TRBV12-4
TGTGCCAGCAGCCATGACAGGGGGTACACTGAAGCTTTCTTT
CASSHDRGYTEAFF
>few|TRBJ2-5|TRBD2|15|TRBV7-9
TGTGCCAGCAGCTTAGCCCTAGCGGCACAAGAGACCCAGTACTTC
CASSLALAAQETQYF
>.|TRBJ1-5|TRBD1|15|TRBV12-3/TRBV12-4
TGTGCCAGCAGTTCCTCCGGGACAGTTCGTCAGCCCCAGCATTTT
CASSSSGTVRQPQHF
>.|TRBJ2-3|.|13|TRBV11-2
TGTGCCAGCAGCGAGGGAACACCGCTTACGCAGTATTTT
CASSEGTPLTQYF
>.|TRBJ2-7|TRBD2|15|TRBV5-1
TGCGCCAGCAGCTTAGGACTAGCGGGAGGAGACGAGCAGTACTTC
CASSLGLAGGDEQYF
>few|TRBJ2-6|.|16|TRBV5-5
TGTGCCAGCAGCTTAGGCGGAGGGACAGGGGCCAACGTCCTGACTTTC
CASSLGGGTGANVLTF
>few|TRBJ2-3|.|12|TRBV5-6
TGTGCCAGCAGCCCAGGGACAAATACGCAGTATTTT
CASSPGTNTQYF
>.|TRBJ2-1|TRBD2|15|TRBV7-2
TGTGCCAGCAGCTTACTAGCGGGGGGGGCCAATGAGCAGTTCTTC
CASSLLAGGANEQFF
>.|TRBJ2-5|.|17|TRBV18
TGTGCCAGCTCACCACCTCCAACAGCGCCGGGAAAGGAGACCCAGTACTTC
CASSPPPTAPGKETQYF
>few|TRBJ2-2|.|16|TRBV6-1
TGTGCCAGCAGCTCCCTCAGATCTCGGGACACCGGGGAGCTGTTTTTT
CASSSLRSRDTGELFF
>few|TRBJ2-5|TRBD1|14|TRBV5-1
TGCGCCAGCAGCCGCCGACAGGGGGGAGAGACCCAGTACTTC
CASSRRQGGETQYF
>.|TRBJ1-3|.|11|TRBV10-3
TGTGCCATCAGTTCTGGAAACACCATATATTTT
CAISSGNTIYF
>few|TRBJ2-2|.|13|TRBV6-6
TGTGCCAGCAGCCCCCTAAATCCCGGGGAGCTGTTTTTT
CASSPLNPGELFF
>.|TRBJ2-1|TRBD2|16|TRBV20-1
TGCAGTGCTAGAGGCCGCCTAGCGGGATATCTCAATGAGCAGTTCTTC
CSARGRLAGYLNEQFF
>few|TRBJ2-3|TRBD1|15|TRBV7-9
TGTGCCAGCAGCTTTCCTGGGACAGGGACAGATACGCAGTATTTT
CASSFPGTGTDTQYF
>few|TRBJ2-1|.|13|TRBV20-1
TGCAGTGCTGTAAAGAATTCCTACAATGAGCAGTTCTTC
CSAVKNSYNEQFF
>.|TRBJ2-1|.|12|TRBV20-1
TGCAGTGCTAGCGACGGGAGCCATGAGCAGTTCTTC
CSASDGSHEQFF
>few|TRBJ2-5|.|14|TRBV12-3/TRBV12-4
TGTGCCAGCAGTTCCCTACAGTACCAAGAGACCCAGTACTTC
CASSSLQYQETQYF
>few|TRBJ2-1|TRBD2|16|TRBV7-3
TGTGCCAGCAGCCCAAATAGCGGGGGACTCTACAATGAGCAGTTCTTC
CASSPNSGGLYNEQFF
>.|TRBJ2-5|TRBD2|19|TRBV5-1
TGCGCCAGCAGCTTGTCATGGTTCGGCGAGCGGGGGGGCCCTGGGACCCAGTACTTC
CASSLSWFGERGGPGTQYF
>few|TRBJ2-6|.|14|TRBV7-3
TGTGCCAGCAGCTCCAACCCTGGGGCCAACGTCCTGACTTTC
CASSSNPGANVLTF
>few|TRBJ1-1|TRBD1|14|TRBV15
TGTGCCACCAGCACACAGGGGAGGTTCACTGAAGCTTTCTTT
CATSTQGRFTEAFF
>many|TRBJ2-3|TRBD1|15|TRBV20-1
TGCAGTGCTACGATGACAGGGGCGAGGGGAGATACGCAGTATTTT
CSATMTGARGDTQYF
>.|TRBJ2-7|TRBD1|15|TRBV10-3
TGTGCCATCAGTGCCGGACAGGGAAGTACCTACGAGCAGTACTTC
CAISAGQGSTYEQYF
>few|TRBJ2-7|.|16|TRBV10-3
TGTGCCATCAGTGAGTCCCGGGCGCGAGGGTCCTACGAGCAGTACTTC
CAISESRARGSYEQYF
>few|TRBJ2-3|.|13|TRBV5-1
TGCGCCAGCAGCTTGGGAGCCCTAGATACGCAGTATTTT
CASSLGALDTQYF
>many|TRBJ2-3|.|12|TRBV12-3/TRBV12-4
TGTGCCAGCAGTCCACCGACAGGCACGCAGTATTTT
CASSPPTGTQYF
>few|TRBJ2-2|.|12|TRBV29-1
TGCAGCGCGCAGACCGTCCCCGGGGAGCTGTTTTTT
CSAQTVPGELFF
>few|TRBJ2-4|.|15|TRBV5-1
TGCGCCAGCAGCTTTGGCAGCTTAGCCAAAAACATTCAGTACTTC
CASSFGSLAKNIQYF
>.|TRBJ1-4|.|15|TRBV6-5
TGTGCCAGCAGCCAAAACAGAGCAACTAATGAAAAACTGTTTTTT
CASSQNRATNEKLFF
>.|TRBJ2-1|.|14|TRBV24-1
TGTGCCACCAGTGTATCCCCAGGACCCAATGAGCAGTTCTTC
CATSVSPGPNEQFF